Following are 25 T cell receptor beta chains from one sample sequenced in a study of Ad26.COV2.S vaccination and SARS-CoV-2 variants. Only in-frame clones appear in the TCRdb table, and some are missing; sequencing was by immunoSEQ multiplex PCR. The top ten clones hold around 5% of a sample with around 300,000 clones, roughly 90% of them seen once. Stated treatment: roughly 20 received Ad26.COV2.S at low or high dose, single or two shots; about five received placebo; per-sample allocation not given. Samples came from day 63 after the first vaccine or placebo injection. Sequenced here: peripheral blood, sampled in a trial of Ad26.COV2.S vaccine versus placebo. The receptors derive from a person aged 18-65 years who received the Ad26.COV2.S COVID-19 vaccine or a placebo.

The rearrangement joins TRBV19 to TRBJ2-6, with 8 bases lining up with TRBD1. Germline V gene lookup returns CDR1 LNHDA and CDR2 SQIVND (reference sequence). The trim removed 1 base at V and 0 bases at J, leaving 20 bases unmatched. The CDR3 contains 23 residues. The DNA of the CDR3 is TGTGCCAGTAGTATAGTATTCGGTAGGAGACAGGGGTCCTCCTACTCTGGGGCCAACGTCCTGACTTTC. It specifies CASSIVFGRRQGSSYSGANVLTF.

The chain is built from TRBV5-4 and TRBJ2-5; a possible D gene is TRBD2 (6 bases). Deletions cut 0 bases from V and 5 bases from J, with 17 bases between. Germline V gives CDR1 SGHNT, CDR2 YYREEE (reference sequence). CDR3 length equals 16 residues. The CDR3: CASSLGARGAAETQYF. CDR3 in DNA: TGTGCCAGCAGCTTGGGGGCGCGGGGTGCCGCGGAGACCCAGTACTTC.

The chain has TRBV7-2 and TRBJ2-1, with 8 bases fitting TRBD2. V lost 1 base and J lost 4; bases outside the gene matches: 3. The CDR3 spans 15 residues. The germline CDR1 and CDR2 sequences are SGHTA and FQGNSA. CDR3 protein: CASSLVREGYNEQFF. The CDR3 nucleotides are TGTGCCAGCAGCTTAGTCCGGGAGGGGTACAATGAGCAGTTCTTC.

The chain has TRBV7-9 and TRBJ2-2; 11 bases are a match to TRBD2. The CDR3 sequence is 18 residues long. Germline assignment: CDR1 SEHNR and CDR2 FQNEAQ (reference sequence). Losses at the gene ends were 5 bases for V and 3 bases for J; bases not matched to a gene: 11. The CDR3 sequence: CASSPFTSGRSDTGELFF. For the CDR3, the DNA is TGTGCCAGCAGCCCATTTACTAGCGGGAGATCAGACACCGGGGAGCTGTTTTTT.

This clone has at least ten counts. J is TRBJ2-2 and V is TRBV24-1, with 8 bases matching TRBD2. The J segment lost 4 bases and the V segment lost 3 bases, leaving 3 bases of the junction unmatched. The CDR3 runs to 15 residues. From germline, CDR1 is KGHDR and CDR2 SFDVKD. CDR3: CATSDGGRITGELFF. DNA of the CDR3: TGTGCCACCAGTGATGGCGGGAGGATCACCGGGGAGCTGTTTTTT.

This chain's CDR3 is CASSLKTQVNEKLFF. CDR3 DNA: TGTGCCAGCAGCTTAAAAACACAAGTTAATGAAAAACTGTTTTTT. The chain links TRBV5-6 to TRBJ1-4; D uncertain. V lost 2 bases and J 4 bases, leaving 12 bases between the germline ends. Germline CDR1 reads SGHDT; CDR2 reads YYEEEE. The CDR3 consists of 15 residues.

This rearrangement joins TRBV27 to TRBJ2-1; 14 positions agree with TRBD2. The CDR3 length is 16 residues. The ends lost 4 bases at V and 8 bases at J; junction bases unmatched: 7. From germline, CDR1 is MNHEY and CDR2 SMNVEV (reference sequence). The CDR3: CASSSRLAGGWDEQFF. The CDR3 nucleotides read TGTGCCAGCAGTTCAAGACTAGCGGGAGGGTGGGATGAGCAGTTCTTC.

The rearrangement uses TRBV6-5 and TRBJ2-1, with 14 bases identical to TRBD2. CDR3 length equals 15 residues. V gave up 5 bases and J gave up 8 bases; unmatched junction bases: 5. Germline values: CDR1 MNHEY, CDR2 SVGAGI. The CDR3 is CASSRLAGGHDEQFF. The CDR3 DNA sequence: TGTGCCAGCAGTCGACTAGCGGGGGGGCACGATGAGCAGTTCTTC.

This clone has just one count. The chain carries TRBV6-1 and TRBJ2-7; no firm D call. Germline-derived CDR1 and CDR2 are MNHNS and SASEGT. The CDR3 is made up of 11 amino acids. V lost 2 bases to trimming and J lost 4 bases, with 3 bases between them. The CDR3 loop is CASSEFYEQYV. CDR3 DNA: TGTGCCAGCAGTGAATTTTACGAGCAGTACGTC.

The J gene is TRBJ1-1, the V gene TRBV29-1; perhaps TRBD1 as D (6 bases). The CDR3 loop spans 12 amino acids. V was pared by 6 bases and J by 3 bases, with 11 bases between. Germline CDR1 and CDR2: SQVTM and ANQGSEA. The CDR3 sequence: CSVGQWDTEAFF. The CDR3 DNA follows: TGCAGCGTCGGACAGTGGGACACTGAAGCTTTCTTT. Full variable domain (outside the CDR3, taken from reference TRBV29-1 and TRBJ1-1): SAVISQKPSRDICQRGTSLTIQCQVDSQVTMMFWYRQQPGQSLTLIATANQGSEATYESGFVIDKFPISRPNLTFSTLTVSNMSPEDSSIYLCSVGQWDTEAFFGQGTRLTVV.

This clone has only a few counts. The chain is built from TRBV19 and TRBJ1-1; possible D gene TRBD1, 5 bases. This CDR3 comprises 13 residues. Germline V gene sequence: CDR1 LNHDA, CDR2 SQIVND (reference sequence). Trimming cost V 4 bases and J 1 base, with 7 bases left between them. In nucleotides, the CDR3 is TGTGCCAGTAGTAAAGACAGGAACACTGAAGCTTTCTTT. Amino acid sequence: CASSKDRNTEAFF.

V is TRBV5-8 and J is TRBJ2-3; TRBD2 matches at 16 bases. Germline assignment: CDR1 SGHTS and CDR2 YDEGEE. There are 18 residues in the CDR3. Unmatched junction bases numbered 6, after V lost 2 bases and J lost 3 bases. The CDR3: CASSFPGLAGGPTDTQYF. The CDR3 DNA sequence: TGTGCCAGCAGCTTTCCGGGACTAGCGGGAGGGCCAACAGATACGCAGTATTTT.

The chain employs TRBV5-1 and TRBJ2-6, with D possibly matching TRBD1 (6 bases). Germline CDR1 reads SGHRS; CDR2 reads YFSETQ. V was clipped by 7 bases and J by 4 bases, with 18 bases between them. The CDR3 is 16 residues long. CDR3 bases: TGCGCCAGCGGGCAGGGACATCTTAACGGGGCCAACGTCCTGACTTTC. It yields the protein CASGQGHLNGANVLTF.

The rearrangement uses TRBV28 and TRBJ2-2; 7 bases fit TRBD1. The CDR3 is made up of 15 amino acids. J was trimmed by 4 bases and V by 5 bases; bases with no gene match: 7. The germline V gene encodes CDR1 MDHEN and CDR2 SYDVKM. In DNA, the CDR3 is TGTGCCAGCAGTCCCCGGGACAGTTCCACCGGGGAGCTGTTTTTT. Its translation: CASSPRDSSTGELFF.

This chain uses TRBV9 with TRBJ1-1; D is undetermined. Germline CDR1 reads SGDLS; CDR2 reads YYNGEE. Trimming took 2 bases from V and 5 from J, leaving 13 bases between them. The CDR3 has 14 amino acids. DNA of the CDR3: TGTGCCAGCAGCGTGGTGAGGGAGGAAACTGAAGCTTTCTTT. Encoded protein: CASSVVREETEAFF.

This chain joins TRBV28 and TRBJ1-1; D unclear. With 6 bases removed from V and 0 bases from J, the gap between germline ends came to 11 bases. The CDR3 is 14 amino acids. The V gene's germline CDR1 is MDHEN and CDR2 SYDVKM. CDR3 amino acids: CASRKGILNTEAFF. CDR3 nucleotide sequence: TGTGCCAGCAGGAAAGGGATTCTGAACACTGAAGCTTTCTTT.

The chain carries TRBV6-5 and TRBJ1-4; no reliable D call. CDR1 is MNHEY and CDR2 is SVGAGI in the germline V gene. V lost 0 bases and J 3 bases, leaving 11 bases between the germline ends. The CDR3 loop spans 16 amino acids. CDR3 in DNA: TGTGCCAGCAGTTACTCGTTTCGGGCTGCTAATGAAAAACTGTTTTTT. Residues: CASSYSFRAANEKLFF.

The rearrangement links TRBV5-1 to TRBJ1-1, with D uncertain. V lost 4 bases to trimming and J lost 6 bases, with 16 bases between them. The CDR3 has 14 residues. The germline V gene encodes CDR1 SGHRS and CDR2 YFSETQ. CDR3 DNA sequence: TGCGCCAGCAGCCTACAAACCTCCGGATCTGAAGCTTTCTTT. The encoded protein is CASSLQTSGSEAFF.

The chain couples TRBV6-5 to TRBJ2-5, with 8 bases that match TRBD2. Germline values: CDR1 MNHEY, CDR2 SVGAGI. This CDR3 region has 14 residues. The ends lost 2 bases at V and 5 bases at J; junction bases unmatched: 4. Here the CDR3 DNA reads TGTGCCAGCAGTTACGGCGGGGGGCACGAGACCCAGTACTTC. This codes for CASSYGGGHETQYF.

The V and J genes are TRBV29-1 and TRBJ1-1; 7 positions agree with TRBD1. The CDR3 extends over 11 amino acids. In germline, CDR1 is SQVTM, CDR2 ANQGSEA. With 7 bases clipped from V and 7 bases from J, the junction kept 6 bases outside the gene matches. The CDR3 bases are TGCAGCGGGGGACAGAAACGTGAAGCTTTCTTT. It codes for CSGGQKREAFF.

The CDR3 region has the DNA TGTGCCAGCAGCTCCTTCAGGGGGTCGAGTGGCTACACCTTC. It yields the protein CASSSFRGSSGYTF. The genes are TRBV6-6 and TRBJ1-2; 7 nucleotides agree with TRBD1. CDR3 size: 14 residues. J gave up 7 bases and V 6 bases, and 11 bases lay outside the gene matches. The germline CDR1 and CDR2 sequences are MNHNY and SVGAGI (reference sequence).

The chain is built from TRBV27 and TRBJ2-7, with D perhaps given as TRBD1 or TRBD2 (6 bases each). This CDR3 has 15 amino acids. The germline gives CDR1 MNHEY, CDR2 SMNVEV (reference sequence). Trimming cost V 2 bases and J 2 bases, with 13 bases left between them. This chain's CDR3 is CASSLGGRIAYEQYF. The CDR3, as DNA: TGTGCCAGCAGTTTAGGGGGGCGTATAGCCTACGAGCAGTACTTC.

V and J are TRBV30 and TRBJ1-2, with 8 bases identical to TRBD1. Unmatched junction bases numbered 10, after V lost 2 bases and J lost 5 bases. Per the germline V gene, CDR1 is GTSNPN and CDR2 is SVGIG (reference sequence). CDR3 size: 15 residues. The DNA of the CDR3 is TGTGCCTGGAGTTCCATCCGGGACAGGAGATATGGCTACACCTTC. This translates into CAWSSIRDRRYGYTF.

The rearrangement links TRBV6-5 to TRBJ1-1; D not certain. Looked up from germline, CDR1 is MNHEY and CDR2 is SVGAGI. This CDR3 spans 14 amino acids. V was shortened by 5 bases and J by 3 bases, with 13 bases between the two germline ends. CDR3 DNA: TGTGCCAGCAGTCCATTCCGGACCGACACTGAAGCTTTCTTT. This codes for CASSPFRTDTEAFF.

This sequence joins TRBV5-6 and TRBJ2-1; TRBD2 agrees at 14 bases. The CDR3 has 18 amino acids. Germline V gene lookup returns CDR1 SGHDT and CDR2 YYEEEE. The V gene end was trimmed by 4 bases and the J gene end by 0 bases; junction bases not matched to a gene: 6. The CDR3 sequence: CASSPGLAGDYSYNEQFF. DNA for the CDR3: TGTGCCAGCAGCCCGGGACTAGCGGGGGACTACTCCTACAATGAGCAGTTCTTC.